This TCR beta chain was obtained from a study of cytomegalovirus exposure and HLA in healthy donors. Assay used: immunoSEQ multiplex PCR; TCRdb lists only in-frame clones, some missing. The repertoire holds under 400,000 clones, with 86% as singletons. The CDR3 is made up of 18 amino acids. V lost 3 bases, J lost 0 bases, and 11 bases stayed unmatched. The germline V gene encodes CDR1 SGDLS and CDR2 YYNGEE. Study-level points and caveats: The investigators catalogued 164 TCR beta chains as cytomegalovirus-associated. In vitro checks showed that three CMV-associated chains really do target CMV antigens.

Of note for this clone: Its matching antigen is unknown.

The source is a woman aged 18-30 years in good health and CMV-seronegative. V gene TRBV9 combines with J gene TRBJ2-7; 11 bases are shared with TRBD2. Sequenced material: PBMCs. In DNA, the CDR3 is TGTGCCAGCAGCGCCACCGGGGCGGGACTAGCGGCCTCCTACGAGCAGTACTTC. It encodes CASSATGAGLAASYEQYF. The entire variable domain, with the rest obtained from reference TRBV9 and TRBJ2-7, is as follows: DSGVTQTPKHLITATGQRVTLRCSPRSGDLSVYWYQQSLDQGLQFLIQYYNGEERAKGNILERFSAQQFPDLHSELNLSSLELGDSALYFCASSATGAGLAASYEQYFGPGTRLTVT.